This passage covers 29 T cell receptor beta chains from one sample sequenced in a study of identical twins. TCRdb recomputed calls from the 5' RACE reads with MiXCR, one row per CDR3 protein. The table records about 530,000 distinct CDR3 sequences, approximately 20% of them present only once. The same data also went into a second study, on yellow fever vaccine responses in identical twins.

Source material: CD4+ T cells sorted from blood. The source of these receptors is a woman younger than 30 in good health.

This clonotype was recorded a few times. The V and J genes are TRBV7-3 and TRBJ2-1, with D unclear. Germline CDR1 reads SGHTA; CDR2 reads FQGTGA. V was pared by 2 bases and J by 6 bases, with 14 bases between. This CDR3 comprises 15 residues. The CDR3 here is CASSLFPSKGNEQFF. For the CDR3, the DNA is TGTGCCAGCAGCTTATTCCCCTCCAAGGGCAATGAGCAGTTCTTC. The whole variable domain, filled in from reference TRBV7-3 and TRBJ2-1, reads GAGVSQTPSNKVTEKGKYVELRCDPISGHTALYWYRQSLGQGPEFLIYFQGTGAADDSGLPNDRFFAVRPEGSVSTLKIQRTERGDSAVYLCASSLFPSKGNEQFFGPGTRLTVL.

J is TRBJ2-7 and V is TRBV12-3 or TRBV12-4, with unresolved D. The V end was cut by 7 bases, the J end by 0 bases, with 10 bases between. This CDR3 region has 13 residues. CDR3 DNA: TGTGCCAGCACCTCCTCAAACTCCTACGAGCAGTACTTC. This codes for CASTSSNSYEQYF.

This clonotype was picked up a small number of times. The chain carries TRBV18 and TRBJ1-2; 7 bases map to TRBD1. V was clipped by 3 bases and J by 4 bases; unmatched bases: 8. This CDR3 region has 15 residues. CDR1 and CDR2 (germline): KGHSH, LQKENI. The CDR3 bases are TGTGCCAGCTCACCCGAGGGGGCGCTCAGCTATGGCTACACCTTC. This codes for CASSPEGALSYGYTF.

The chain has TRBV18 and TRBJ1-4; D ambiguous. Between the trimmed V and J ends, which lost 4 bases and 0 bases, there was a span of 12 bases. Looked up from germline, CDR1 is KGHSH and CDR2 is LQKENI. The CDR3 is 16 amino acids. The CDR3 nucleotides are TGTGCCAGCTCACTCGGCAGACCGTCAACTAATGAAAAACTGTTTTTT. This gives the protein CASSLGRPSTNEKLFF.

This sequence joins TRBV19 and TRBJ2-1; TRBD2 agrees at 10 bases. V was clipped by 6 bases and J by 8 bases; unmatched bases: 7. The CDR3 spans 14 residues. CDR1 LNHDA and CDR2 SQIVND come from the germline V gene (reference sequence). The CDR3, as DNA: TGTGCCAGTAGAGCAGCGGGAGGGTTCGATGAGCAGTTCTTC. Translated, it gives CASRAAGGFDEQFF.

In its sample, this clonotype was seen a few times. This sequence joins TRBV3-1 and TRBJ2-7, with D perhaps TRBD1 (5 bases). V was shortened by 4 bases and J by 1 base, with 17 bases between the two germline ends. Germline V gene sequence: CDR1 LGHDT, CDR2 YNNKEL (reference sequence). The CDR3 spans 16 residues. The CDR3 spells CASSPFLGPRSYEQYV. CDR3 bases: TGTGCCAGCAGCCCGTTCTTGGGGCCCCGTTCCTACGAGCAGTACGTC.

This clonotype was seen a few times. The DNA for the CDR3 is TGTGCCAGCAGTTTTCGGTTTTACACCGGGGAGCTGTTTTTT. It translates to CASSFRFYTGELFF. The chain joins TRBV27 to TRBJ2-2, with unresolved D. V gave up 3 bases and J gave up 3 bases, with 8 bases separating them. The CDR3 runs to 14 residues. Germline values: CDR1 MNHEY, CDR2 SMNVEV (reference sequence).

This chain uses TRBV20-1 with TRBJ2-3, with D maybe TRBD2 (7 bases). The V gene's germline CDR1 is DFQATT and CDR2 SNEGSKA (reference sequence). This CDR3 region has 15 residues. V was clipped by 1 base and J by 1 base, with 12 bases between them. CDR3 sequence reads: CSARGTRGGTDTQYF. DNA of the CDR3: TGCAGTGCTAGAGGGACTAGGGGGGGCACAGATACGCAGTATTTT.

This clonotype was counted a few times. The chain links TRBV15 to TRBJ2-1, with D uncertain. CDR1 LNHNV and CDR2 YYDKDF come from the germline V gene (reference sequence). The CDR3 is 14 amino acids. The V gene lost 0 bases and the J gene lost 10 bases, with 13 bases spanning the gap. The CDR3 DNA reads as TGTGCCACCAGCAGAGATTACGGCTTCCCAGAGCAGTTCTTC. This encodes CATSRDYGFPEQFF.

CDR3: CASTPTGADIQYF. As DNA, the CDR3 is TGTGCCAGCACCCCGACAGGGGCGGACATTCAGTACTTC. The V gene is TRBV11-2, the J gene TRBJ2-4; 8 nucleotides match TRBD1. Germline V lookup: CDR1 SGHAT, CDR2 FQNNGV. This CDR3 is 13 amino acids long. The trim removed 7 bases at V and 8 bases at J, leaving 7 bases unmatched.

The CDR3 region has the DNA TGTGCCAGCAGCCAATCAGGGGAGTCTGAAGCTTTCTTT. Its protein product is CASSQSGESEAFF. V and J are TRBV4-2 and TRBJ1-1; D may be TRBD1 (6 bases). The length of the CDR3 is 13 residues. Deletions cut 2 bases from V and 6 bases from J, with 10 bases between. CDR1 LGHNA and CDR2 YNFKEQ come from the germline V gene.

The chain's CDR3 is CASSERGGPSYNEQFF. CDR3 DNA sequence: TGTGCCAGCAGTGAACGGGGGGGCCCATCCTACAATGAGCAGTTCTTC. This chain joins TRBV6-1 and TRBJ2-1, with 8 positions matching TRBD2. The CDR3 has 16 residues. From germline, CDR1 is MNHNS and CDR2 SASEGT. V lost 2 bases to trimming and J lost 1 base; unmatched junction nucleotides: 4.

This clonotype has more than one count but fewer than ten. CDR3 coding DNA: TGTGCCGCCAGGGAGGGGGCGTCGGCCTACAATGAGCAGTTCTTC. This gives the protein CAAREGASAYNEQFF. The V call is TRBV6-1, the J call TRBJ2-1; D tentatively reads TRBD1 or TRBD2 (7 bases each). V lost 11 bases, J lost 2 bases, and 19 bases lay in between. The CDR3 runs 15 residues. CDR1 is MNHNS and CDR2 is SASEGT in the germline V gene.

V and J are TRBV18 and TRBJ2-1; the D call may be TRBD1 or TRBD2 (5 bases each). The germline gives CDR1 KGHSH, CDR2 LQKENI. V was clipped by 3 bases and J by 6 bases, with 18 bases between them. The CDR3 length is 16 residues. CDR3 loop: CASSPAGTSRGNEQFF. The CDR3 bases are TGTGCCAGCTCACCTGCCGGGACCTCACGTGGCAATGAGCAGTTCTTC.

The chain has TRBV20-1 and TRBJ2-7, with TRBD1 matching 7 bases. V lost 2 bases to trimming and J lost 2 bases; unmatched junction nucleotides: 9. The CDR3 extends over 15 amino acids. Germline-derived CDR1 and CDR2 are DFQATT and SNEGSKA (reference sequence). CDR3 in amino acids: CSARRSRGLPYEQYF. In DNA, the CDR3 is TGCAGTGCTAGAAGGTCTAGGGGGCTCCCCTACGAGCAGTACTTC.

This chain links TRBV29-1 with TRBJ2-2; the D is unclear. Germline lookup yields CDR1 SQVTM and CDR2 ANQGSEA. The CDR3 runs to 15 residues. Trimming left V 4 bases short and J 6 bases short, with 18 bases between. The CDR3 protein is CSVARYSLSAGELFF. In DNA, the CDR3 is TGCAGCGTTGCCCGCTATTCCCTTTCAGCCGGGGAGCTGTTTTTT.

The chain uses TRBV10-3 and TRBJ1-2; 8 nucleotides match TRBD1. CDR3 length: 15 residues. CDR1 is ENHRY, CDR2 SYGVKD, per germline. V shed 6 bases and J 7 bases; nucleotides not matched to a gene: 13. The CDR3 is CAISPMDRARGGYTF. The CDR3, as DNA: TGTGCCATCAGCCCTATGGACAGGGCGAGGGGTGGCTACACCTTC.

This clonotype was seen more than once but under ten times. J is TRBJ2-1 and V is TRBV10-1; D ambiguous. The CDR3 totals 16 residues. Germline V lookup: CDR1 WNHNN, CDR2 SYGVQD (reference sequence). Deletions cut 0 bases from V and 5 bases from J, with 14 bases between. The CDR3 here is CASSESVQRPDNEQFF. As DNA, the CDR3 is TGCGCCAGCAGTGAGTCGGTCCAGCGACCGGACAATGAGCAGTTCTTC.

J is TRBJ1-6 and V is TRBV6-1, with 7 bases that match TRBD1. Looked up from germline, CDR1 is MNHNS and CDR2 is SASEGT. The CDR3 has 14 residues. The V segment lost 6 bases and the J segment 8 bases; nucleotides outside the gene matches: 7. In nucleotides, the CDR3 is TGTGCCAGCAGAAAGACAGGGAAAGATTCACCCCTCCACTTT. It yields the protein CASRKTGKDSPLHF.

The V call is TRBV12-3 or TRBV12-4, the J call TRBJ2-7; no reliable D call. CDR3 size: 10 residues. With 8 bases removed from V and 9 bases from J, the gap between germline ends came to 11 bases. The CDR3 DNA reads as TGTGCCAGCCGCTCGGCCGGGCAGTACTTC. Protein: CASRSAGQYF.

V and J are TRBV2 and TRBJ2-1; 7 bases agree with TRBD1. This CDR3 spans 15 amino acids. V lost 8 bases, J lost 4 bases, and 11 bases stayed unmatched. The germline V gene has CDR1 SNHLY and CDR2 FYNNEI. CDR3 in amino acids: CASSYRGLGYNEQFF. CDR3 DNA sequence: TGTGCCAGCTCGTACAGGGGCCTGGGATACAATGAGCAGTTCTTC.

This clonotype showed up just a few times. One end of the junction varies from germline; a read error may be responsible. This chain links TRBV28 with TRBJ1-1, with D unresolved. The CDR3 length is 13 residues. Germline V gene sequence: CDR1 MDHEN, CDR2 SYDVKM. This chain's CDR3 is CASSSFLNTEVFF. CDR3 bases: TGTGCCAGCAGTTCCTTTCTGAACACTGAAGTTTTCTTT.

The chain combines TRBV2 with TRBJ2-7; D may be TRBD1 or TRBD2 (6 bases each). Germline V lookup: CDR1 SNHLY, CDR2 FYNNEI. This CDR3 is 14 amino acids long. Trimming shortened V by 7 bases and J by 2 bases, and 15 bases separated the two germline ends. In DNA form, the CDR3 reads TGTGCCAGCAAGGGGGACTGGACCACCTACGAGCAGTACTTC. As protein: CASKGDWTTYEQYF.

The table lists this clonotype with a few counts. The V and J genes are TRBV10-3 and TRBJ2-1; TRBD2 aligns across 8 bases. This CDR3 is 16 amino acids long. From germline, CDR1 is ENHRY and CDR2 SYGVKD. The junction had 11 bases not matched to a gene; V was cut back by 10 bases and J by 0 bases. DNA of the CDR3: TGTGCCACGACCCTTTTAGCGGGGAGCTCCTACAATGAGCAGTTCTTC. Its translation: CATTLLAGSSYNEQFF.

This chain uses TRBV20-1 with TRBJ1-4; TRBD1 might be the D (5 bases). Trimming stripped 7 bases from V and 1 base from J, with 16 bases between. The CDR3 is made up of 15 amino acids. Germline V gene lookup returns CDR1 DFQATT and CDR2 SNEGSKA (reference sequence). DNA of the CDR3: TGCAGTGTTAAATCTCTTGGGGGAACTAATGAAAAACTGTTTTTT. Amino acid sequence: CSVKSLGGTNEKLFF.

The CDR3 sequence: CSVERTTPNTEAFF. DNA for the CDR3: TGCAGCGTTGAAAGGACAACACCGAACACTGAAGCTTTCTTT. This chain uses TRBV29-1 with TRBJ1-1; tentative D call: TRBD1 (5 bases). The CDR3 has 14 amino acids. Germline CDR1 and CDR2: SQVTM and ANQGSEA. V lost 2 bases to trimming and J lost 1 base, with 11 bases between them.

This clonotype was counted a few times. The genes are TRBV11-2 and TRBJ2-1, with a tentative D call TRBD2 (6 bases). V was clipped by 6 bases and J by 1 base, with 13 bases between them. Germline V lookup: CDR1 SGHAT, CDR2 FQNNGV. CDR3 length equals 15 residues. As DNA, the CDR3 is TGTGCCAGCAGTTCAGGGACTCCGTCCTACAATGAGCAGTTCTTC. Translation gives CASSSGTPSYNEQFF.

The chain uses TRBV15 and TRBJ2-2; D is uncertain. There are 17 residues in the CDR3. CDR1 and CDR2 (germline): LNHNV, YYDKDF (reference sequence). V was shortened by 0 bases and J by 3 bases, with 14 bases between the two germline ends. CDR3 coding DNA: TGTGCCACCAGCAGAGACCGCTTACAGTCGGACACCGGGGAGCTGTTTTTT. It is translated as CATSRDRLQSDTGELFF.

This clonotype was seen more than once but under ten times. The J gene is TRBJ1-1, the V gene TRBV4-1, with D tentatively TRBD1 (6 bases). Germline loops: CDR1 MGHRA, CDR2 YSYEKL. With 1 base removed from V and 1 base from J, the gap between germline ends came to 16 bases. The CDR3 is 17 amino acids. CDR3 in amino acids: CASSQGAQGKRNTEAFF. The CDR3 DNA is TGCGCCAGCAGCCAAGGGGCGCAGGGGAAGAGGAACACTGAAGCTTTCTTT.